These 27 T cell receptor beta chains came from one sample sequenced in a study of metastatic and nonmetastatic thyroid tumors. No patient had received any treatment before thyroid surgery. Using MiXCR, TCRdb reanalyzed the PCR reads. The sample comprises about 16,000 clones, around 24% of which are singletons, and less than 15% rests with the top ten. Sequencing input: tumor tissue. The receptors were gathered from a male donor with papillary thyroid cancer or a benign thyroid nodule (not recorded which). Some clones in this sample may be carry-over from other donors' samples.

This clone was found many times. This chain uses TRBV3-1 with TRBJ1-1; the match to TRBD1 covers 7 bases. CDR3 length: 14 residues. With 6 bases clipped from V and 4 bases from J, the junction kept 8 bases outside the gene matches. Germline V gene data show CDR1 as LGHDT and CDR2 as YNNKEL (reference sequence). The CDR3 is CASRPTGVGTEAFF. CDR3 DNA: TGTGCCAGCAGGCCTACAGGGGTGGGCACTGAAGCTTTCTTT.

This clone was detected many times. The J gene is TRBJ1-4, the V gene TRBV7-9; 7 bases fit TRBD1. V dropped 7 bases and J dropped 6; count of bases not matched to a gene: 5. Looked up from germline, CDR1 is SEHNR and CDR2 is FQNEAQ (reference sequence). The CDR3 has 13 residues. CDR3 in DNA: TGTGCCAGCAAAGACAGGGAAGATGAAAAACTGTTTTTT. It encodes CASKDREDEKLFF. Full variable domain (rest looked up from reference TRBV7-9 and TRBJ1-4): DTGVSQNPRHKITKRGQNVTFRCDPISEHNRLYWYRQTLGQGPEFLTYFQNEAQLEKSRLLSDRFSAERPKGSFSTLEIQRTEQGDSAMYLCASKDREDEKLFFGSGTQLSVL.

In this sample, this clone turned up many times. Other DNA sequences in the same sample also yield this CDR3. This chain's CDR3 is CASSSQSNQPQHF. CDR3 bases: TGTGCCAGTTCTAGCCAGAGCAATCAGCCCCAGCATTTT. This chain links TRBV19 with TRBJ1-5; D gene unclear. The CDR3 sequence is 13 residues long. V was clipped by 8 bases and J by 1 base, with 9 bases between them. Germline V gene sequence: CDR1 LNHDA, CDR2 SQIVND (reference sequence).

The chain joins TRBV11-1 to TRBJ1-2; TRBD1 matches at 7 bases. V lost 4 bases, J lost 5 bases, and 10 bases stayed unmatched. This CDR3 has 15 residues. CDR1 and CDR2 from the germline V gene are SGHAT and FQDESV (reference sequence). In nucleotides, the CDR3 is TGTGCCAGCAGCTACCAACCAGGGGGAGCTTATGGCTACACCTTC. Protein: CASSYQPGGAYGYTF.

The genes are TRBV7-8 and TRBJ1-5; maybe TRBD1 (6 bases). This CDR3 is 15 amino acids long. V was clipped by 1 base and J by 6 bases, with 13 bases between them. Germline values: CDR1 SGHVS, CDR2 FQNEAQ. The CDR3 here is CASSLVHREGQPQHF. The CDR3 DNA is TGTGCCAGCAGCTTAGTTCACAGGGAAGGTCAGCCCCAGCATTTT.

This clone was counted a few times. This chain connects TRBV12-3 or TRBV12-4 to TRBJ1-5; a possible D gene is TRBD1 (5 bases). Trimming removed 1 base at V and 6 bases at J, with 13 bases between. The CDR3 spans 15 residues. CDR3 loop: CASSLVGGSVQPQHF. For the CDR3, the DNA is TGTGCCAGCAGTTTAGTTGGGGGGTCGGTTCAGCCCCAGCATTTT.

This clone showed up just a few times. This rearrangement joins TRBV7-9 to TRBJ2-7; TRBD1 matches 11 bases. This CDR3 spans 14 amino acids. With V trimmed by 3 bases and J by 5 bases, 3 bases remained unmatched. Germline CDR1 reads SEHNR; CDR2 reads FQNEAQ (reference sequence). CDR3 loop: CASSFWDRGDEQYF. The CDR3 bases are TGTGCCAGCAGCTTCTGGGACAGGGGGGACGAGCAGTACTTC.

This clone has a handful of counts. The V and J genes are TRBV7-3 and TRBJ2-3; 8 bases are a match to TRBD2. The CDR3 consists of 14 residues. Germline V gene data show CDR1 as SGHTA and CDR2 as FQGTGA. J was trimmed by 5 bases and V by 7 bases; bases with no gene match: 8. CDR3 nucleotides: TGTGCCAGCAACGTTCAGGCGGGGGGAGATACGCAGTATTTT. This encodes CASNVQAGGDTQYF. Together with reference TRBV7-3 and TRBJ2-3, the CDR3 gives the full variable domain: GAGVSQTPSNKVTEKGKYVELRCDPISGHTALYWYRQSLGQGPEFLIYFQGTGAADDSGLPNDRFFAVRPEGSVSTLKIQRTERGDSAVYLCASNVQAGGDTQYFGPGTRLTVL.

With regard to this clone: A much bigger clone sits one base away, suggesting this may be a read error. This rearrangement joins TRBV24-1 to TRBJ1-5; 7 bases agree with TRBD1. The CDR3 sequence is 15 residues long. Germline CDR1 reads KGHDR; CDR2 reads SFDVKD. The CDR3 is CSTSGRQGGNQPQHF. The CDR3 nucleotides read TGTTCCACCAGTGGCCGACAGGGCGGCAATCAGCCCCAGCATTTT.

The chain couples TRBV20-1 to TRBJ1-6; no clear D gene. The germline CDR1 and CDR2 sequences are DFQATT and SNEGSKA (reference sequence). With 4 bases removed from V and 5 bases from J, the gap between germline ends came to 12 bases. The CDR3 loop spans 14 amino acids. CDR3 in amino acids: CSAKVGRNNSPLHF. CDR3 DNA sequence: TGCAGTGCTAAGGTTGGCAGAAATAATTCACCCCTCCACTTT.

By share of the sample, this clone is medium-sized (0.01 to 0.1%). This chain connects TRBV27 to TRBJ2-7; 7 positions match TRBD1. The CDR3 runs to 16 residues. Germline assignment: CDR1 MNHEY and CDR2 SMNVEV (reference sequence). With V trimmed by 7 bases and J by 2 bases, 14 bases remained unmatched. DNA for the CDR3: TGTGCCAGCAATATTAACGGACAGGATAAACCCTACGAGCAGTACTTC. Its translation is CASNINGQDKPYEQYF.

The chain is built from TRBV10-2 and TRBJ1-1; D is unclear. This CDR3 contains 13 residues. Trimming pared 4 bases from V and 0 bases from J, leaving 6 bases between. CDR1 and CDR2 (germline): WSHSY, SAAADI. The CDR3 DNA is TGCGCCAGCAGTGTGTTTATGAACACTGAAGCTTTCTTT. Protein sequence: CASSVFMNTEAFF.

This clone is categorized as medium-sized (0.01 to 0.1%). V and J are TRBV20-1 and TRBJ1-2; TRBD1 matches at 8 bases. Germline V CDR1 and CDR2: DFQATT, SNEGSKA (reference sequence). J gave up 3 bases and V 3 bases, and 6 bases lay outside the gene matches. There are 14 residues in the CDR3. Written as DNA, the CDR3 is TGCAGTGCTAGTGGAACAGGGGGGCACTATGGCTACACCTTC. This gives the protein CSASGTGGHYGYTF.

The genes are TRBV20-1 and TRBJ2-7; 8 bases align to TRBD2. The trim removed 2 bases at V and 3 bases at J, leaving 9 bases unmatched. This CDR3 is 15 amino acids long. CDR1 is DFQATT, CDR2 SNEGSKA, per germline (reference sequence). CDR3 nucleotides: TGCAGTGCTAGATGGAGCGGGGGCCTCTTCTACGAGCAGTACTTC. Its translation is CSARWSGGLFYEQYF.

The chain has TRBV5-1 and TRBJ2-3; D remains unclear. Germline values: CDR1 SGHRS, CDR2 YFSETQ. The CDR3 runs 15 residues. The V gene lost 0 bases and the J gene lost 7 bases, with 15 bases spanning the gap. CDR3 bases: TGCGCCAGCAGCTTGGAGGGCATGGAAGATAATACGCAGTATTTT. Its translation: CASSLEGMEDNTQYF.

By share of the sample, this clone is medium-sized. The chain uses TRBV27 and TRBJ2-7, with 7 bases fitting TRBD2. The V and J ends lost 1 base and 3 bases, in that order; junction bases with no gene match: 9. This CDR3 region has 16 residues. In germline, CDR1 is MNHEY, CDR2 SMNVEV (reference sequence). The CDR3 sequence is CASSLLFCLADYEQYF. The CDR3, as DNA: TGTGCCAGCAGTTTATTATTTTGTCTAGCGGACTACGAGCAGTACTTC.

This clone was observed many times. The CDR3 DNA follows: TGTGCCAGCAGTGTAGGGGAGACCCAGTACTTC. Encoded protein: CASSVGETQYF. This sequence joins TRBV6-1 and TRBJ2-5; no definite D call. Germline V gives CDR1 MNHNS, CDR2 SASEGT. This CDR3 contains 11 residues. V was shortened by 4 bases and J by 5 bases, with 5 bases between the two germline ends.

By share, this clone ranks as medium-sized. The CDR3 protein is CASSFGTGILGYNEQFF. DNA of the CDR3: TGCGCCAGCAGCTTTGGAACAGGGATATTAGGGTACAATGAGCAGTTCTTC. V usage is TRBV5-1 and J usage is TRBJ2-1; D may be TRBD1 (6 bases). CDR1 SGHRS and CDR2 YFSETQ come from the germline V gene. V shed 2 bases and J shed 4 bases, with 19 bases lying between them. The CDR3 has 17 amino acids.

This clone was counted many times. The chain is built from TRBV18 and TRBJ1-2; weak D call: TRBD1 (5 bases). Per germline, CDR1 KGHSH and CDR2 LQKENI. Trimming shortened V by 8 bases and J by 5 bases, and 21 bases separated the two germline ends. This CDR3 has 15 amino acids. The CDR3 DNA follows: TGTGCCAGCCTACGGGCGACAGCAACTCCGTATGGCTACACCTTC. Protein sequence: CASLRATATPYGYTF.

The chain joins TRBV7-8 to TRBJ1-1; D is unclear. Germline loops: CDR1 SGHVS, CDR2 FQNEAQ. The CDR3 is 15 amino acids. The V end lost 1 base, the J end lost 0 bases, and 9 bases lay between the germline ends. CDR3 residues: CASSLGGLMNTEAFF. The CDR3 DNA reads TGTGCCAGCAGCTTAGGTGGACTTATGAACACTGAAGCTTTCTTT.

In its sample, this clone was seen many times. The chain has TRBV10-3 and TRBJ2-7; no clear D. Germline CDR1 is ENHRY and CDR2 is SYGVKD. Trimming shortened V by 0 bases and J by 6 bases, and 9 bases separated the two germline ends. This CDR3 contains 13 residues. CDR3 sequence reads: CAISESWAVEQYF. The CDR3 region has the DNA TGTGCCATCAGTGAGTCGTGGGCAGTCGAGCAGTACTTC.

This clone has ten or more counts. The V and J genes are TRBV12-3 or TRBV12-4 and TRBJ2-6, with D hard to call. With 9 bases removed from V and 4 bases from J, the gap between germline ends came to 19 bases. The CDR3 is 16 amino acids. In nucleotides, the CDR3 is TGTGCCAGTACAGACCGCAAGGCTGTCGGGGCCAACGTCCTGACTTTC. This sequence encodes CASTDRKAVGANVLTF.

This clone was detected a few times. The chain recombines TRBV6-4 with TRBJ1-5, with 8 bases lining up with TRBD1. V was clipped by 1 base and J by 4 bases; unmatched bases: 3. CDR1 MRHNA and CDR2 SNTAGT come from the germline V gene. The CDR3 is 15 residues long. DNA of the CDR3: TGTGCCAGCAGTGACTTACAGGGGGGAAATCAGCCCCAGCATTTT. As protein: CASSDLQGGNQPQHF.

By sample share, this clone is medium-sized (0.01 to 0.1%). The chain carries TRBV7-2 and TRBJ1-2; D not resolved. In germline, CDR1 is SGHTA, CDR2 FQGNSA. V was trimmed by 5 bases and J by 4 bases, leaving 8 bases between them. This CDR3 comprises 12 residues. CDR3 coding DNA: TGTGCCAGCAGCCAGGCAGGCTATGGCTACACCTTC. This encodes CASSQAGYGYTF.

This clone was picked up many times. A much larger clonotype is one base distant, so this may be a read error. The J gene is TRBJ2-7, the V gene TRBV7-9, with D perhaps matching TRBD1 (6 bases). The ends were cut back, 5 bases at V and 4 bases at J, with 18 bases in the middle. The CDR3 is 15 residues long. Germline CDR1 is SEHNR and CDR2 is FQNEAQ (reference sequence). CDR3 nucleotides: TGTGCCAGCAGCCCCGGCAGGGGTTCACTATACGAGCAGTACTTC. It yields the protein CASSPGRGSLYEQYF.

V is TRBV27 and J is TRBJ2-7, with 9 bases matching TRBD1. This CDR3 has 14 amino acids. Looked up from germline, CDR1 is MNHEY and CDR2 is SMNVEV (reference sequence). The V and J ends lost 8 bases and 4 bases, in that order; junction bases with no gene match: 9. CDR3 amino acids: CASLLAGQGYEQYF. The CDR3 region has the DNA TGTGCCAGCCTGTTGGCGGGACAGGGATACGAGCAGTACTTC.

Judged by abundance, this clone is medium-sized. V and J are TRBV11-2 and TRBJ2-1; either TRBD1 or TRBD2 may supply D (5 bases each). Germline V CDR1 and CDR2: SGHAT, FQNNGV. The CDR3 extends over 14 amino acids. V dropped 1 base and J dropped 9 bases, with 13 bases sitting between them. CDR3 residues: CASSLVEGLGEQFF. CDR3 nucleotides: TGTGCCAGCAGCTTAGTCGAGGGGTTGGGTGAGCAGTTCTTC.